A selection of T cell receptor beta chains follows, all from one sample in a study of cytomegalovirus exposure and HLA in healthy donors. Measured with immunoSEQ multiplex PCR; TCRdb has only the in-frame clones, and not every one. Of fewer than 350,000 clones listed, approximately 87% are singletons. The sample comprised PBMCs. These receptors were taken from a woman between 18 and 30 years old in good health and CMV-seronegative. Both conserved end residues are part of each CDR3. The D gene is left open where the match is weak. Rows may omit the clone size; those that give it use once, few, many or a size class.

j_call	clone_size	d_call	v_call	cdr3_aa	cdr3_nt
TRBJ2-5	-	TRBD2	TRBV9	CASSVGGRLAGAGETQYF	TGTGCCAGCAGCGTAGGTGGGCGACTAGCGGGAGCCGGAGAGACCCAGTACTTC
TRBJ1-2	once	-	TRBV19	CASSIGQKEYGYTF	TGTGCCAGTAGTATCGGCCAGAAGGAGTATGGCTACACCTTC
TRBJ2-6	-	TRBD1	TRBV10-1	CASSETGTGLSSGANVLTF	TGCGCCAGCAGTGAGACCGGGACAGGGCTAAGTTCTGGGGCCAACGTCCTGACTTTC
TRBJ1-6	-	-	TRBV27	CASSFRNSPLHF	TGTGCCAGCAGTTTCAGGAATTCACCCCTCCACTTT
TRBJ2-1	-	TRBD2	TRBV9	CASSVPGLAAISSYNEQFF	TGTGCCAGCAGCGTTCCGGGACTAGCGGCGATTAGCTCCTACAATGAGCAGTTCTTC
TRBJ2-2	-	-	TRBV14	CASSQEGSIWGRPGELFF	TGTGCCAGCAGCCAAGAGGGATCAATCTGGGGGCGCCCCGGGGAGCTGTTTTTT
TRBJ2-7	-	-	TRBV7-2	CASSLVDTTYEQYF	TGTGCCAGCAGCTTAGTGGACACTACCTACGAGCAGTACTTC
TRBJ2-7	-	-	TRBV7-3	CASSLTSGSYEQYF	TGTGCCAGCAGCTTAACTAGCGGAAGCTACGAGCAGTACTTC
TRBJ1-1	-	-	TRBV13	CASSLAGAEAFF	TGTGCCAGCAGCTTAGCGGGGGCTGAAGCTTTCTTT
TRBJ2-1	-	TRBD2	TRBV2	CASSEREYGFF	TGTGCCAGCAGTGAGCGGGAGTACGGGTTCTTC
TRBJ2-5	-	-	TRBV14	CASSQIRGRAQETQYF	TGTGCCAGCAGCCAAATAAGAGGCAGGGCTCAAGAGACCCAGTACTTC
TRBJ2-7	-	-	TRBV11-2	CASSLGPVYYEQYF	TGTGCCAGCAGCTTAGGTCCGGTCTACTACGAGCAGTACTTC
TRBJ2-7	few	TRBD2	TRBV5-1	CASSPGGAGVHEQYF	TGCGCCAGCAGCCCCGGCGGAGCGGGAGTCCACGAGCAGTACTTC
TRBJ2-7	-	TRBD2	TRBV5-1	CASRSNLSGRVYEQYF	TGCGCCAGCAGATCTAACTTGAGCGGGAGGGTCTACGAGCAGTACTTC
TRBJ2-7	-	-	TRBV6-5	CASSLRQARYEQYF	TGTGCCAGCAGCCTCAGACAGGCGAGGTACGAGCAGTACTTC
TRBJ1-4	-	TRBD1	TRBV4-1	CASSTGQSGEKLFF	TGCGCCAGCAGTACGGGACAGTCCGGCGAAAAACTGTTTTTT
TRBJ1-2	once	TRBD1	TRBV7-7	CASSPGQGFGYTF	TGTGCCAGCAGTCCGGGACAGGGCTTTGGCTACACCTTC
TRBJ1-1	-	-	TRBV27	CASGRAEAFF	TGTGCCAGCGGGAGGGCTGAAGCTTTCTTT